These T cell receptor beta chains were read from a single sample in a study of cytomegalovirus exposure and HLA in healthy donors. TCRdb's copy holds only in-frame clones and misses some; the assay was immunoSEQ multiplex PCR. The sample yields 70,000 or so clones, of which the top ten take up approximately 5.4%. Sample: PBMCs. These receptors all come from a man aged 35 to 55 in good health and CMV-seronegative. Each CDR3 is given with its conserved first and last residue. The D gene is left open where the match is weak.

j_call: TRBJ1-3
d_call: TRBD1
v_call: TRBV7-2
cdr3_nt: TGTGCCAGCAGCTTTGTCGGGGACAGGGTATTTGGAAACACCATATATTTT
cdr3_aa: CASSFVGDRVFGNTIYF

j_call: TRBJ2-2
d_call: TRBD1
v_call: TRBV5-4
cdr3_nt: TGTGCCAGCAGCCGTCCGACAGGGGGAGGGACCACCGGGGAGCTGTTTTTT
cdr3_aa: CASSRPTGGGTTGELFF

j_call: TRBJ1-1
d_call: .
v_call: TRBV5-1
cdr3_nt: TGCGCCAGCAGCTTTTCAGGGATGAACACTGAAGCTTTCTTT
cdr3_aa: CASSFSGMNTEAFF

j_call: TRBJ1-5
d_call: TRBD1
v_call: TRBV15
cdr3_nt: TGTGCCACCAGCAGAGATGGGACAGGTTATAGCAATCAGCCCCAGCATTTT
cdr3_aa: CATSRDGTGYSNQPQHF

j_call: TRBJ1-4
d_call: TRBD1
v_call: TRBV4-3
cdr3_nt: TGCGCCAGCAGCCAAGGGACCGGGACAGGGCTGAATGAAAAACTGTTTTTT
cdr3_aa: CASSQGTGTGLNEKLFF

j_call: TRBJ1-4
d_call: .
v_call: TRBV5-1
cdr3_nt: TGCGCCAGCAGCTCGGGAGTAGGTGGGGAAGGAGAAAAACTGTTTTTT
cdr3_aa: CASSSGVGGEGEKLFF

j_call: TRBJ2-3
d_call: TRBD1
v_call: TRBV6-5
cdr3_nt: TGTGCCAGCAGCCGGACAGGGGAAAATACGCAGTATTTT
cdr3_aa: CASSRTGENTQYF

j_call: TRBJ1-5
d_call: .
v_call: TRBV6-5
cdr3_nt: TGTGCCAGCCGAGGGGCAGGAGGGACCCAGCATTTT
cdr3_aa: CASRGAGGTQHF

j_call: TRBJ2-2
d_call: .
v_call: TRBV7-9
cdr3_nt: TGTGCCACCAGAGGGGGCACCGGGGAGCTGTTTTTT
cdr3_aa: CATRGGTGELFF

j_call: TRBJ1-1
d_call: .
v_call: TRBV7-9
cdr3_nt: TGTGCCAGCAGGTTGACAGGAGACACTGAAGCTTTCTTT
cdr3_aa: CASRLTGDTEAFF

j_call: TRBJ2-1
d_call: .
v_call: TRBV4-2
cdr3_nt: TGTGCCAGCAGCTCTTCTGGGCAGCGGTACAATGAGCAGTTCTTC
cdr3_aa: CASSSSGQRYNEQFF

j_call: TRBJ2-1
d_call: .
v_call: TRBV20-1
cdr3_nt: TGCAGTGCTAGCCCCCTCAATGAGCAGTTCTTC
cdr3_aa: CSASPLNEQFF

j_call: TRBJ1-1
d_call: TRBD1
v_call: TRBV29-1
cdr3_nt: TGCAGCGCCACCAGACAGGGTTTGGCTGAAGCTTTCTTT
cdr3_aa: CSATRQGLAEAFF

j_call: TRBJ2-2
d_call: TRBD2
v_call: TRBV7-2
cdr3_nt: TGTGCCAGCAGCCCAAGACTAGCGGGGGCCGGGGAGCTGTTTTTT
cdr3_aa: CASSPRLAGAGELFF

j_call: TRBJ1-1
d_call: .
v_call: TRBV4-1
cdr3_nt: TGCGCCAGCAGCCAAGGTCAAGGGAGGACTGAAGCTTTCTTT
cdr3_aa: CASSQGQGRTEAFF

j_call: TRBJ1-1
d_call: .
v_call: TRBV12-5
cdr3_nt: TGTGCTAGTGGTTCCCCGGCCCTAGTAGCTTTCTTT
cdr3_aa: CASGSPALVAFF

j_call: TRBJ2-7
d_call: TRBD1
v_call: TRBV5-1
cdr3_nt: TGCGCCAGCAGCGATCTCCACAGGGGCGATTACGAGCAGTACTTC
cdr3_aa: CASSDLHRGDYEQYF

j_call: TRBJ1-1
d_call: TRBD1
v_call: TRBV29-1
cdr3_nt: TGCAGCGCAATACCCCCAGGGGGGATGAACACTGAAGCTTTCTTT
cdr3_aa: CSAIPPGGMNTEAFF

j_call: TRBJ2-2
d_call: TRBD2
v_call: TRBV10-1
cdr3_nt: TGCGCCAGCAGTGAGGGACTAGCGGGAAGAACCGGGGAGCTGTTTTTT
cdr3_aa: CASSEGLAGRTGELFF

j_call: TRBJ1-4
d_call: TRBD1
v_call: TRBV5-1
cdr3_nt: TGCGCCAGCAGCTCGGGACAGGGACGTGAAAAACTGTTTTTT
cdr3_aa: CASSSGQGREKLFF

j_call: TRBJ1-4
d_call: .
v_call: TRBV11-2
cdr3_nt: TGTGCCAGCAGCTTGCGGTATAATGAAAAACTGTTTTTT
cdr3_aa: CASSLRYNEKLFF

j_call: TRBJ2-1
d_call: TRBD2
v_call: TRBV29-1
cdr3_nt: TGCAGCGTCGCGCCTAGCGGGAGTTCTGGGCTACAGTTCTTC
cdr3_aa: CSVAPSGSSGLQFF

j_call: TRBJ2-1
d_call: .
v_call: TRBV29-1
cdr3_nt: TGCAGCGTTGTCCACCCCACAGGACACAATGAGCAGTTCTTC
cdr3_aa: CSVVHPTGHNEQFF

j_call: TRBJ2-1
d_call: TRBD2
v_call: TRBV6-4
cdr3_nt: TGTGCCAGCAGTGTTAGCGGGGGGTCAACCGGTGAGCAGTTCTTC
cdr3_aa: CASSVSGGSTGEQFF

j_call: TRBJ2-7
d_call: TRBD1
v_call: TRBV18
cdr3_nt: TGTGCCAGCTCACCATTACAGGGGGCACACGAGCAGTACTTC
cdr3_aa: CASSPLQGAHEQYF

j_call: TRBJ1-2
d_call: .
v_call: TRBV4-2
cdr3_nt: TGTGCCAGCAGCCTCCCCGGACTTTCGAGAGGGAACTATGGCTACACCTTC
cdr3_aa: CASSLPGLSRGNYGYTF

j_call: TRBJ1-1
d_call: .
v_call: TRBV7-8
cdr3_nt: TGTGCCAGCAGCTCCAGACATGTCAGGGACACTGAAGCTTTCTTT
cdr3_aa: CASSSRHVRDTEAFF